The 21 T cell receptor beta chains listed next were all sequenced from one sample in a study of response to subunit inactivated influenza vaccine. MiXCR was run by TCRdb on the RT-PCR reads, yielding one entry per CDR3 protein. The sample carries more than 450,000 distinct CDR3 sequences, 7.6% recorded once. Sequencing used PBMCs from blood, obtained less than 30 months after vaccination. These receptor sequences come from a man aged 45 to 75 who received an inactivated influenza vaccine.

This sequence joins TRBV18 and TRBJ2-7, with a weak D call TRBD2 (8 bases). The V gene's germline CDR1 is KGHSH and CDR2 LQKENI. The CDR3 length is 16 residues. V gave up 4 bases and J gave up 1 base, with 17 bases separating them. Here the CDR3 DNA reads TGTGCCAGCTCACGACAACAGGGGACTAGTTCCTACGAGCAGTACTTC. Translation gives CASSRQQGTSSYEQYF.

This clonotype turned up a few times. The V call is TRBV28, the J call TRBJ2-3, with 9 bases that match TRBD2. Germline V lookup: CDR1 MDHEN, CDR2 SYDVKM. With V trimmed by 4 bases and J by 7 bases, 6 bases remained unmatched. This CDR3 is built from 14 residues. CDR3: CASSWREGTHTQYF. The CDR3 region has the DNA TGTGCCAGCAGTTGGCGGGAGGGGACGCATACGCAGTATTTT.

In its sample, this clonotype was seen a few times. The chain combines TRBV7-2 with TRBJ2-7, with 7 nucleotides matching TRBD1. This CDR3 has 14 residues. The germline CDR1 and CDR2 sequences are SGHTA and FQGNSA. Germline trimming cut 3 bases from V and 6 bases from J; bases unmatched to any gene: 8. The CDR3 nucleotides are TGTGCCAGCAGCTTCGACAGGGTGGTCTCCGAGCAGTACTTC. As protein: CASSFDRVVSEQYF. The full variable domain, completed using reference TRBV7-2 and TRBJ2-7, is GAGVSQSPSNKVTEKGKDVELRCDPISGHTALYWYRQSLGQGLEFLIYFQGNSAPDKSGLPSDRFSAERTGGSVSTLTIQRTQQEDSAVYLCASSFDRVVSEQYFGPGTRLTVT.

The chain combines TRBV10-1 with TRBJ2-7, with D possibly matching TRBD2 (6 bases). The length of the CDR3 is 15 residues. Trimming removed 3 bases from V and 0 bases from J, with 12 bases in between. CDR1 is WNHNN and CDR2 is SYGVQD in the germline V gene (reference sequence). The CDR3 nucleotides are TGCGCCAGCAGTGATTTCGGGGGAAGCTCCTACGAGCAGTACTTC. It translates to CASSDFGGSSYEQYF.

The chain employs TRBV3-1 and TRBJ2-1; D gene ambiguous. Per the germline V gene, CDR1 is LGHDT and CDR2 is YNNKEL (reference sequence). The CDR3 totals 15 residues. V lost 1 base, J lost 1 base, and 8 bases lay in between. The CDR3 here is CASSQGLLSYNEQFF. CDR3 nucleotides: TGTGCCAGCAGCCAAGGACTTCTGTCCTACAATGAGCAGTTCTTC.

The gene calls are TRBV4-2 and TRBJ1-1; D gene uncertain. V was cut by 4 bases and J by 1 base, with 10 bases left in between. In germline, CDR1 is LGHNA, CDR2 YNFKEQ. There are 14 residues in the CDR3. The CDR3 here is CASSLTLKNTEAFF. The CDR3 region has the DNA TGTGCCAGCAGCCTCACCCTCAAGAACACTGAAGCTTTCTTT.

This clonotype was found a few times. This may be a read error: a much more frequent sequence differs by one nucleotide. The chain employs TRBV11-3 and TRBJ2-2; TRBD1 aligns across 7 bases. Per germline, CDR1 SGHNT and CDR2 YENEEA. This CDR3 has 14 residues. Trimming cost V 5 bases and J 4 bases; bases outside gene matches: 4. CDR3 coding DNA: TGTGCCAGCAGCCCTACAGGGGTCACCGGGGAGCTGTTTTTT. It codes for CASSPTGVTGELFF.

This clonotype was counted ten times or more. The chain recombines TRBV12-3 or TRBV12-4 with TRBJ1-5, with D unclear. The CDR3 sequence is 13 residues long. V was clipped by 6 bases and J by 2 bases, with 8 bases between them. The CDR3 bases are TGTGCCAGCAGCCTTGTAGGCAATCAGCCCCAGCATTTT. It translates to CASSLVGNQPQHF.

This clonotype showed up just a few times. V gene TRBV5-5 combines with J gene TRBJ2-3; D uncertain. There are 16 residues in the CDR3. The germline V gene has CDR1 SGHKS and CDR2 YYEKEE (reference sequence). V was trimmed by 2 bases and J by 6 bases, leaving 19 bases between them. CDR3 sequence reads: CASSLGLPRLADTQYF. Written as DNA, the CDR3 is TGTGCCAGCAGCTTAGGATTACCCCGGCTCGCGGATACGCAGTATTTT.

Only a few counts were recorded for this clonotype. The chain uses TRBV7-2 and TRBJ1-1, with a weak D call TRBD1 (6 bases). The germline V gene has CDR1 SGHTA and CDR2 FQGNSA. This CDR3 is 14 amino acids long. V shed 4 bases and J shed 1 base, with 10 bases lying between them. This CDR3 reads CASSWGHQNTEAFF. DNA of the CDR3: TGTGCCAGCAGCTGGGGACACCAGAACACTGAAGCTTTCTTT.

J is TRBJ2-1 and V is TRBV29-1; 9 positions agree with TRBD2. V gave up 7 bases and J gave up 7 bases; unmatched junction bases: 14. Germline lookup yields CDR1 SQVTM and CDR2 ANQGSEA. The CDR3 has 15 amino acids. This chain's CDR3 is CSATLLAGIGNEQFF. The DNA of the CDR3 is TGCAGCGCTACCCTCCTAGCGGGGATTGGGAATGAGCAGTTCTTC.

The J gene is TRBJ2-1, the V gene TRBV7-9; 9 nucleotides align to TRBD2. CDR3 length: 16 residues. Trimming at V came to 5 bases and at J to 3 bases, leaving 8 bases not matched to a gene. Germline values: CDR1 SEHNR, CDR2 FQNEAQ (reference sequence). The CDR3 DNA reads TGTGCCAGCAGCCCGAGCGGGGGGCCCCTCTACAATGAGCAGTTCTTC. It is translated as CASSPSGGPLYNEQFF. Full variable domain (remainder filled in from reference TRBV7-9 and TRBJ2-1): DTGVSQNPRHKITKRGQNVTFRCDPISEHNRLYWYRQTLGQGPEFLTYFQNEAQLEKSRLLSDRFSAERPKGSFSTLEIQRTEQGDSAMYLCASSPSGGPLYNEQFFGPGTRLTVL.

This clonotype has just a few counts. The chain uses TRBV19 and TRBJ1-2, with 9 nucleotides matching TRBD1. Germline loops: CDR1 LNHDA, CDR2 SQIVND (reference sequence). This CDR3 is 14 amino acids long. Trimming took 3 bases from V and 6 from J; bases not matched to a gene: 5. The CDR3 region has the DNA TGTGCCAGTAGTATTGGACAGGGGATTAATGGCTACACCTTC. It encodes CASSIGQGINGYTF.

This chain connects TRBV2 to TRBJ2-3; D gene ambiguous. Germline V gene sequence: CDR1 SNHLY, CDR2 FYNNEI. V shed 7 bases and J shed 7 bases, with 15 bases lying between them. This CDR3 spans 13 amino acids. This CDR3 reads CASKVDGIYTQYF. The DNA for the CDR3 is TGTGCCAGCAAGGTGGACGGAATTTATACGCAGTATTTT. The complete variable domain, with remaining parts taken from reference TRBV2 and TRBJ2-3, reads EPEVTQTPSHQVTQMGQEVILRCVPISNHLYFYWYRQILGQKVEFLVSFYNNEISEKSEIFDDQFSVERPDGSNFTLKIRSTKLEDSAMYFCASKVDGIYTQYFGPGTRLTVL.

In its sample, this clonotype was seen a few times. The chain recombines TRBV19 with TRBJ1-5; no firm D call. The V end lost 3 bases, the J end lost 3 bases, and 12 bases lay between the germline ends. This CDR3 has 15 residues. Germline V gives CDR1 LNHDA, CDR2 SQIVND (reference sequence). The CDR3 sequence: CASSMRGGNNQPQHF. Here the CDR3 DNA reads TGTGCCAGTAGTATGAGAGGAGGGAACAATCAGCCCCAGCATTTT.

The rearrangement links TRBV20-1 to TRBJ2-6; D ambiguous. CDR3 length equals 15 residues. Trimming left V 4 bases short and J 1 base short, with 11 bases between. Germline V gives CDR1 DFQATT, CDR2 SNEGSKA (reference sequence). CDR3 in DNA: TGCAGTGCTAAGCCTGGGCCATCTGGGGCCAACGTCCTGACTTTC. Encoded protein: CSAKPGPSGANVLTF.

There are a few counts of this clonotype. This sequence joins TRBV4-1 and TRBJ2-7, with D perhaps matching TRBD1 or TRBD2 (5 bases each). Germline values: CDR1 MGHRA, CDR2 YSYEKL. This CDR3 has 15 amino acids. Between the trimmed V and J ends, which lost 1 base and 3 bases, there was a span of 13 bases. CDR3 residues: CASSQVPGTSYEQYF. The CDR3 region has the DNA TGCGCCAGCAGCCAAGTACCAGGGACGAGCTACGAGCAGTACTTC.

This clonotype was counted at least ten times. This chain uses TRBV25-1 with TRBJ1-5, with 7 bases aligning to TRBD1. CDR3 length: 14 residues. Looked up from germline, CDR1 is MGHDK and CDR2 is SYGVNS. V shed 6 bases, J shed 2 bases, and the junction held 4 bases outside the gene matches. CDR3 in amino acids: CASSQTGGNQPQHF. For the CDR3, the DNA is TGTGCCAGCAGCCAAACAGGGGGCAATCAGCCCCAGCATTTT.

The chain has TRBV20-1 and TRBJ2-1, with 11 bases matching TRBD2. The CDR3 totals 17 residues. V lost 1 base to trimming and J lost 4 bases; unmatched junction nucleotides: 9. Germline CDR1 and CDR2: DFQATT and SNEGSKA (reference sequence). CDR3 in DNA: TGCAGTGCTAGAGCCATTAGCGGGAGGGGGGGTTACAATGAGCAGTTCTTC. Its translation is CSARAISGRGGYNEQFF.

This clonotype was counted only a few times. The J gene is TRBJ2-7, the V gene TRBV7-9; D may be TRBD1 or TRBD2 (5 bases each). Looked up from germline, CDR1 is SEHNR and CDR2 is FQNEAQ (reference sequence). Trimming left V 3 bases short and J 3 bases short, with 12 bases between. The CDR3 sequence is 14 residues long. The CDR3 protein is CASSLRGEVYEQYF. The CDR3 DNA reads as TGTGCCAGCAGCTTGAGGGGAGAAGTCTACGAGCAGTACTTC. The full variable domain, in which reference TRBV7-9 and TRBJ2-7 provide the parts outside the CDR3, is DTGVSQNPRHKITKRGQNVTFRCDPISEHNRLYWYRQTLGQGPEFLTYFQNEAQLEKSRLLSDRFSAERPKGSFSTLEIQRTEQGDSAMYLCASSLRGEVYEQYFGPGTRLTVT.

V gene TRBV19 combines with J gene TRBJ2-4; the D is unclear. Germline V CDR1 and CDR2: LNHDA, SQIVND (reference sequence). CDR3 length: 17 residues. V lost 1 base and J 0 bases, leaving 13 bases between the germline ends. CDR3 sequence: CASSIVAFSLAKNIQYF. DNA of the CDR3: TGTGCCAGTAGTATAGTTGCCTTTTCCCTAGCCAAAAACATTCAGTACTTC.